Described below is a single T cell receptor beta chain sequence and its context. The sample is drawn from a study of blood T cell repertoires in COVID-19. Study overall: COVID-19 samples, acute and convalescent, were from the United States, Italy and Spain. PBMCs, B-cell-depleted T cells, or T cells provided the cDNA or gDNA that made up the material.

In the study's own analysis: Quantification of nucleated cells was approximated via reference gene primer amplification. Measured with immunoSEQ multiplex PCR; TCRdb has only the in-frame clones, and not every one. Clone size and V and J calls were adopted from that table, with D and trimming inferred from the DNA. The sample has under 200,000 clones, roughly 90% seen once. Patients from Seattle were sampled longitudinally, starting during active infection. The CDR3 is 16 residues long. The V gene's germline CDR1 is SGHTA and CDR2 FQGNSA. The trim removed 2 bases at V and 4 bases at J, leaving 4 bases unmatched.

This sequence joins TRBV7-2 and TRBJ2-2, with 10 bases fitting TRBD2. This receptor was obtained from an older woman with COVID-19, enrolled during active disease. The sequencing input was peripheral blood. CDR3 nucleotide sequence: TGTGCCAGCAGCTTAAGTCTAGCGGGAGCCACCGGGGAGCTGTTTTTT. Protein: CASSLSLAGATGELFF.